This T cell receptor beta chain came from a study of cytomegalovirus exposure and HLA in healthy donors. Study-level findings and limits: One later analysis reportedly identified an Asian-associated ancestry cluster that showed fewer N-insertions than the roughly 640-donor mean.

From germline, CDR1 is SGHVS and CDR2 FNYEAQ. The CDR3 is made up of 15 amino acids. V was clipped by 1 base and J by 3 bases, with 10 bases between them. It was with 60 Vbeta and 13 Jbeta primers that the PCR ran. Sequencing was performed with immunoSEQ multiplex PCR; in TCRdb, only in-frame clones are kept and a portion is missing. The sample yields 210,000 or so clones, 75% to 90% seen once. In regard to this clone: Its antigen remains unidentified.

The sequenced material came from PBMCs. This sequence joins TRBV7-6 and TRBJ1-5; D unresolved. The sequence was obtained from a boy between 2 and 15 years old in good health and CMV-seronegative. For the CDR3, the DNA is TGTGCCAGCAGCTTAGAGGCAGGAAACAATCAGCCCCAGCATTTT. Residues: CASSLEAGNNQPQHF.